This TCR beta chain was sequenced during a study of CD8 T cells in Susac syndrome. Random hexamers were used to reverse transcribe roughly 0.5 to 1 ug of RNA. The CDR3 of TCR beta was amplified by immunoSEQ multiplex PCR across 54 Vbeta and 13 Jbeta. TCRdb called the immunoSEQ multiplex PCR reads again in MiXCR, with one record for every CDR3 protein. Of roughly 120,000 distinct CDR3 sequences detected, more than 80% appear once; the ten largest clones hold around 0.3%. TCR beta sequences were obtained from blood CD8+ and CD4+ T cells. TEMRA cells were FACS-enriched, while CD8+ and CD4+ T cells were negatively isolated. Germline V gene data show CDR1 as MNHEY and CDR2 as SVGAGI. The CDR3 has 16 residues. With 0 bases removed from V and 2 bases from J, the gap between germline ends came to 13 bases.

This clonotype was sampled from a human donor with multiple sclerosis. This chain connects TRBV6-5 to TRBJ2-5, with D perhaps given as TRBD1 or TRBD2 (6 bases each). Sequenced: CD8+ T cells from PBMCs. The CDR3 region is CASSYSRGAGQETQYF. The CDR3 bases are TGTGCCAGCAGTTACTCTAGGGGGGCCGGGCAAGAGACCCAGTACTTC.